Below are 12 T cell receptor beta chains sequenced from a single sample in a study of blood T cell repertoires in COVID-19. Measured with immunoSEQ multiplex PCR; TCRdb has only the in-frame clones, and not every one. The repertoire holds 250,000 or so clones, with roughly 90% as singletons. Sequencing was done on a sample of PBMCs or T cells enriched from blood (not recorded which). These receptors all stem from a woman between 25 and 40 years old with acute COVID-19.

In DNA, the CDR3 is TGCAGCGTTGCCGGACAGGGCGGCGGTGAAAAACTGTTTTTT. Protein: CSVAGQGGGEKLFF. The chain carries TRBV29-1 and TRBJ1-4; 8 bases agree with TRBD1. From germline, CDR1 is SQVTM and CDR2 ANQGSEA. The CDR3 runs 14 residues. Losses at the gene ends were 4 bases for V and 7 bases for J; bases not matched to a gene: 8.

The genes are TRBV6-5 and TRBJ1-1; D remains ambiguous. The CDR3 length is 12 residues. Between the trimmed V and J ends, which lost 10 bases and 1 base, there was a span of 10 bases. Per the germline V gene, CDR1 is MNHEY and CDR2 is SVGAGI. CDR3 nucleotide sequence: TGTGCCACCCGGCGGGGGAACACTGAAGCTTTCTTT. It is translated as CATRRGNTEAFF.

The chain recombines TRBV10-2 with TRBJ2-4; TRBD2 aligns across 9 bases. Trimming at V came to 6 bases and at J to 0 bases, leaving 24 bases not matched to a gene. The CDR3 sequence is 22 residues long. Germline CDR1 WSHSY, CDR2 SAAADI. The CDR3 here is CASRPLLVLAGARVLAKNIQYF. CDR3 DNA sequence: TGCGCCAGCAGACCGTTATTAGTATTAGCGGGGGCCAGAGTCTTAGCCAAAAACATTCAGTACTTC.

This clone was seen only once. V gene TRBV5-1 combines with J gene TRBJ1-4; 10 bases align to TRBD1. Trimming removed 3 bases from V and 3 bases from J; junction bases left unmatched: 5. CDR1 SGHRS and CDR2 YFSETQ come from the germline V gene. This CDR3 is built from 16 residues. The CDR3 nucleotides are TGCGCCAGCAGCTCCACCGGGACAGGGGCTAATGAAAAACTGTTTTTT. It codes for CASSSTGTGANEKLFF.

The chain couples TRBV4-1 to TRBJ1-3; D gene unclear. Germline CDR1 reads MGHRA; CDR2 reads YSYEKL. V lost 1 base and J lost 0, with 10 bases in between. This CDR3 is built from 16 residues. The CDR3 DNA reads TGCGCCAGCAGCCAAGGAGGCACCGACTCTGGAAACACCATATATTTT. As protein: CASSQGGTDSGNTIYF.

This clone has a single count. J is TRBJ1-6 and V is TRBV6-2 or TRBV6-3; no reliable D call. V was shortened by 6 bases and J by 5 bases, with 14 bases between the two germline ends. The germline V gene has CDR1 MNHEY and CDR2 SVGEGT. The CDR3 sequence is 15 residues long. CDR3: CASSRIRIDNSPLHF. CDR3 DNA: TGTGCCAGCAGCCGAATCAGGATTGATAATTCACCCCTCCACTTT.

The V gene is TRBV10-1, the J gene TRBJ1-2; a weak D match, TRBD1 (5 bases). The CDR3 runs to 12 residues. Trimming took 9 bases from V and 1 from J, leaving 9 bases between them. Germline CDR1 reads WNHNN; CDR2 reads SYGVQD (reference sequence). In DNA form, the CDR3 reads TGCGCCAGTTCACAGGATAACTATGGCTACACCTTC. Its protein product is CASSQDNYGYTF.

The CDR3 here is CASSLAGTDNSPLHF. CDR3 sequence (DNA): TGTGCCAGCTCACTAGCCGGGACAGATAATTCACCCCTCCACTTT. This sequence joins TRBV18 and TRBJ1-6; the match to TRBD1 covers 7 bases. This CDR3 has 15 residues. Germline V gene sequence: CDR1 KGHSH, CDR2 LQKENI. V lost 4 bases, J lost 5 bases, and 5 bases stayed unmatched.

V and J are TRBV19 and TRBJ1-1, with unresolved D. Germline CDR1 LNHDA, CDR2 SQIVND (reference sequence). V lost 1 base to trimming and J lost 4 bases, with 10 bases between them. The CDR3 runs 14 residues. The CDR3 DNA follows: TGTGCCAGTAGTATAGGAGGTTCGGGCACTGAAGCTTTCTTT. Protein product: CASSIGGSGTEAFF.

V is TRBV5-5 and J is TRBJ2-5; 10 nucleotides line up with TRBD2. V lost 9 bases, J lost 1 base, and 6 bases stayed unmatched. CDR3 size: 14 residues. From germline, CDR1 is SGHKS and CDR2 YYEKEE (reference sequence). In DNA, the CDR3 is TGTGCCACCTCAGCTAGCGGGGGCCAAGAGACCCAGTACTTC. Translating it yields CATSASGGQETQYF.

The V call is TRBV2, the J call TRBJ2-1; 13 bases match TRBD2. The CDR3 spans 17 residues. V dropped 1 base and J dropped 4; count of bases not matched to a gene: 4. From germline, CDR1 is SNHLY and CDR2 FYNNEI. CDR3 sequence (DNA): TGTGCCAGCAGTGAAGGGACTAGCGGGGGCACATACAATGAGCAGTTCTTC. Protein sequence: CASSEGTSGGTYNEQFF.

V gene TRBV5-1 combines with J gene TRBJ2-3; the match to TRBD1 covers 8 bases. The CDR3 is 17 residues long. Germline V gives CDR1 SGHRS, CDR2 YFSETQ. Losses at the gene ends were 0 bases for V and 2 bases for J; bases not matched to a gene: 8. In DNA form, the CDR3 reads TGCGCCAGCAGCTTGGGGGACAGGAGGGGGTACACAGATACGCAGTATTTT. Translating gives CASSLGDRRGYTDTQYF.